The present T cell receptor beta chain was sequenced within a study of blood T cell repertoires in COVID-19. Overall study context: Collection of acute and convalescent COVID-19 samples took place in the United States, Italy and Spain. The cDNA or gDNA used as material had been derived from T cells, B-cell-depleted T cells, or PBMCs.

Some clones are missing from TCRdb's copy, which holds only in-frame ones; the method was immunoSEQ multiplex PCR. The sample carries 350,000 to 450,000 clones, around 89% recorded once. Germline V gives CDR1 MDHEN, CDR2 SYDVKM. V lost 3 bases, J lost 10 bases, and 12 bases lay in between. The CDR3 consists of 12 residues. The V gene is TRBV28, the J gene TRBJ1-1; D is possibly TRBD1 (5 bases). Material: peripheral blood. This receptor was obtained from a man between 35 and 55 years old with acute or convalescent COVID-19. The CDR3 is CASSFMGEGAFF. For the CDR3, the DNA is TGTGCCAGCAGTTTTATGGGGGAGGGAGCTTTCTTT.